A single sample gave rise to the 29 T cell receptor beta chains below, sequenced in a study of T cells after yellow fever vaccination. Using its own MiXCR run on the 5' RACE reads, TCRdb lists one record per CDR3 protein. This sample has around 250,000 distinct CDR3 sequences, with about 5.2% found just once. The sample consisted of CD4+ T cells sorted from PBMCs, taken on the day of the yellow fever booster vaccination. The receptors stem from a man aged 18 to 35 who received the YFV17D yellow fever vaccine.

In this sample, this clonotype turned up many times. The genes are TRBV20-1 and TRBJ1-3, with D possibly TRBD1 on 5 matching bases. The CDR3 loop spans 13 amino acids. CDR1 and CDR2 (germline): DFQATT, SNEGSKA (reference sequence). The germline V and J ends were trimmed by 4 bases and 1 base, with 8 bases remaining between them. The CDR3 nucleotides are TGCAGTGCTACTCAGGGTTCTGGAAACACCATATATTTT. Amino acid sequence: CSATQGSGNTIYF.

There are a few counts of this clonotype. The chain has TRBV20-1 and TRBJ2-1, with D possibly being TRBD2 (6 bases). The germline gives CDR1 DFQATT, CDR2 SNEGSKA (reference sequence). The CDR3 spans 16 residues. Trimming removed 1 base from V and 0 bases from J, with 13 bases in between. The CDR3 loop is CSARAAGGNSYNEQFF. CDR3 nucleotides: TGCAGTGCTAGAGCAGCGGGTGGGAACTCCTACAATGAGCAGTTCTTC.

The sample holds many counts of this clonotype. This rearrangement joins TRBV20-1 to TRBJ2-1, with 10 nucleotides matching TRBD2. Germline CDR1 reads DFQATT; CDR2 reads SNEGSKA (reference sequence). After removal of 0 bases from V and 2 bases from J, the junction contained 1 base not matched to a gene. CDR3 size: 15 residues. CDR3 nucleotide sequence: TGCAGTGCTAGAGAGCTAGCGGGGGCCTACAATGAGCAGTTCTTC. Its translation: CSARELAGAYNEQFF.

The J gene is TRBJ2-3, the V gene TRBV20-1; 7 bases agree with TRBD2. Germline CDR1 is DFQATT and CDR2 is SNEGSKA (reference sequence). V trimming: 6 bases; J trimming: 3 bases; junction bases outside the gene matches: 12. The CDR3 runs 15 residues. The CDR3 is CSAPPGGWVTDTQYF. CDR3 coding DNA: TGCAGTGCCCCTCCCGGGGGGTGGGTAACAGATACGCAGTATTTT.

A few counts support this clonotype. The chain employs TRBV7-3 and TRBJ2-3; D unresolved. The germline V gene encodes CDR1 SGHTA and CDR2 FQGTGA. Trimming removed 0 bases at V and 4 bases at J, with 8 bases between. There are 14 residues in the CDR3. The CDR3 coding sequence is TGTGCCAGCAGCTTAACTACGGCAGCAGATACGCAGTATTTT. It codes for CASSLTTAADTQYF.

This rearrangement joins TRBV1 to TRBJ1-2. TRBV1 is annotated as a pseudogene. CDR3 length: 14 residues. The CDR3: CTSSQDLGRDGYTF. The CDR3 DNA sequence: TGCACCAGCAGCCAAGACCTCGGTAGGGATGGCTACACCTTC.

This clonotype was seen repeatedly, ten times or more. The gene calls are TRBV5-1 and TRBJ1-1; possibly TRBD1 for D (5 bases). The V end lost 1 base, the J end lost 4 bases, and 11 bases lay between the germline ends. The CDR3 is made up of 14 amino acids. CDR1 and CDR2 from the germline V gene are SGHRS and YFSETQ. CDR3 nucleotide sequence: TGCGCCAGCAGCTTGTGGGCAGGGCCCACTGAAGCTTTCTTT. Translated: CASSLWAGPTEAFF. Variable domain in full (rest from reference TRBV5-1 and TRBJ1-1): KAGVTQTPRYLIKTRGQQVTLSCSPISGHRSVSWYQQTPGQGLQFLFEYFSETQRNKGNFPGRFSGRQFSNSRSEMNVSTLELGDSALYLCASSLWAGPTEAFFGQGTRLTVV.

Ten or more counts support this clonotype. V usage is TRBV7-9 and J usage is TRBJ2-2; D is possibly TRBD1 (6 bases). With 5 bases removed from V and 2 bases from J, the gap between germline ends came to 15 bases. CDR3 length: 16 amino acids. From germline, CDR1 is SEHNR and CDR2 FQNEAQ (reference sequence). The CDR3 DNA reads TGTGCCAGCAGCCACCAAGGGGGTTCAAACACCGGGGAGCTGTTTTTT. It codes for CASSHQGGSNTGELFF.

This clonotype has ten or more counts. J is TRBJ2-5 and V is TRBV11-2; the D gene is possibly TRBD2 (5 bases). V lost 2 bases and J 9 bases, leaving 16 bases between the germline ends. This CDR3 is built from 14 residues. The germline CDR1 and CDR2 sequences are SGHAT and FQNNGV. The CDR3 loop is CASSLFSSPGAQYF. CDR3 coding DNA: TGTGCCAGCAGCTTATTTTCTAGCCCCGGGGCCCAGTACTTC.

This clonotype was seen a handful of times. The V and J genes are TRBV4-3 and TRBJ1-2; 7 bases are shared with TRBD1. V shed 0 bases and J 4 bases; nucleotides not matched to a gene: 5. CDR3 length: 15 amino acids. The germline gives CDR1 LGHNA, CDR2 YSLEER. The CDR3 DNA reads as TGCGCCAGCAGCCAAGATCGACGGGACAGCTATGGCTACACCTTC. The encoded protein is CASSQDRRDSYGYTF.

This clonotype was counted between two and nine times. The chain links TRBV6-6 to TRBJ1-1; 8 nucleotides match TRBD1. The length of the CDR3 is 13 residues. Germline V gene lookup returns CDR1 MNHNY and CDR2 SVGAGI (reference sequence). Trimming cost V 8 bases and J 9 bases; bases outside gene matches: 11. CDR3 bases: TGTGCCAGCCGAGGACAGGGTGGGGATAAAGCTTTCTTT. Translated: CASRGQGGDKAFF.

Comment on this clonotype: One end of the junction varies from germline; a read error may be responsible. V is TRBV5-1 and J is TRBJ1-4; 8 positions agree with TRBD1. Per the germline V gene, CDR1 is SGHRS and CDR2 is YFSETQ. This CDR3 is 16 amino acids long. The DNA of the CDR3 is TGCGCCAGCAGCTTGGAATCGGACAGGGTTGTTGAAAAACTGAATTTT. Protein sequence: CASSLESDRVVEKLNF.

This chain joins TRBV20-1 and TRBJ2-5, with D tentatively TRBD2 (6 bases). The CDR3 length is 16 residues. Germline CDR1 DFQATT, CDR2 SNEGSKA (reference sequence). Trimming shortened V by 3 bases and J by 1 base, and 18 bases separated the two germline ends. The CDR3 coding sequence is TGCAGTGCTAGCTATCGGGGCGGGGTCTTCCAAGAGACCCAGTACTTC. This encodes CSASYRGGVFQETQYF.

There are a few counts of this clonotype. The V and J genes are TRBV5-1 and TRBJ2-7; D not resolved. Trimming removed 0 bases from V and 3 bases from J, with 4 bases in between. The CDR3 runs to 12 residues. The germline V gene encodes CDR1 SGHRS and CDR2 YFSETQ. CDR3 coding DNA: TGCGCCAGCAGCTTGGGCGACTACGAGCAGTACTTC. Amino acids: CASSLGDYEQYF.

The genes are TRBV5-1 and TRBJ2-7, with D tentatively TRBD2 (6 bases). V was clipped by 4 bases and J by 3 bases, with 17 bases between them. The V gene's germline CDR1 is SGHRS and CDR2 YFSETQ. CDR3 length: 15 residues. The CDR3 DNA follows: TGCGCCAGCAGCCCTACAACGGGGGTGGTCTACGAGCAGTACTTC. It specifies CASSPTTGVVYEQYF.

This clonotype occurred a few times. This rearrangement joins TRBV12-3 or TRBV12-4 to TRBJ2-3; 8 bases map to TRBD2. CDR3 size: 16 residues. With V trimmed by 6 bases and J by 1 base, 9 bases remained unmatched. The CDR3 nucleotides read TGTGCCAGCAGGCCTTGGGCGGGGGGCGGCACAGATACGCAGTATTTT. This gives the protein CASRPWAGGGTDTQYF.

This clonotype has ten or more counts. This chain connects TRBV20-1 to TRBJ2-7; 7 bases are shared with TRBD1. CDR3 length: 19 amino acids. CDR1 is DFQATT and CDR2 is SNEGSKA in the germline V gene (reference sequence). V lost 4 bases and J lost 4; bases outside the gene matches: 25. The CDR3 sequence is CSAITRLTGKQGKRYEQYV. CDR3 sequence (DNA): TGCAGTGCTATAACGCGCCTGACAGGGAAACAGGGAAAGCGTTACGAGCAGTACGTC.

DNA for the CDR3: TGCGCCAGCAGCTTGGCTCCCGAGTCAGGGCCCCAGCATTTT. Protein sequence: CASSLAPESGPQHF. This chain links TRBV5-1 with TRBJ1-5; D is unclear. Trimming took 0 bases from V and 9 from J, leaving 13 bases between them. Germline CDR1 is SGHRS and CDR2 is YFSETQ. The CDR3 contains 14 residues.

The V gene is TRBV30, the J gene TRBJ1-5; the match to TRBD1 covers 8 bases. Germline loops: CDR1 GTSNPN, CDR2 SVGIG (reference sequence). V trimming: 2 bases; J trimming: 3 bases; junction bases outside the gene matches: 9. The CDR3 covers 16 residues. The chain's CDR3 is CAWSRGTGGHNQPQHF. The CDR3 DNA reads TGTGCCTGGAGTCGGGGCACAGGGGGTCACAATCAGCCCCAGCATTTT.

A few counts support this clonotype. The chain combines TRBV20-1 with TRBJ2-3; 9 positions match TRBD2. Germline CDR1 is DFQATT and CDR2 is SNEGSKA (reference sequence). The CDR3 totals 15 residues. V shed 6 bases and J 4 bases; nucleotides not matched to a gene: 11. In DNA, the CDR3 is TGCAGTGCCCCTAAAGCGGCTAGCGGGGCAGATACGCAGTATTTT. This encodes CSAPKAASGADTQYF.

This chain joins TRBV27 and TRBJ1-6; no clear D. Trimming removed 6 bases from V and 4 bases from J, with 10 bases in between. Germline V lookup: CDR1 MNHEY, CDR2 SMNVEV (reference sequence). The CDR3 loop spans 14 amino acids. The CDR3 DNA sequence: TGTGCCAGCAGCGTAGGTTTTTATAATTCACCCCTCCACTTT. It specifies CASSVGFYNSPLHF.

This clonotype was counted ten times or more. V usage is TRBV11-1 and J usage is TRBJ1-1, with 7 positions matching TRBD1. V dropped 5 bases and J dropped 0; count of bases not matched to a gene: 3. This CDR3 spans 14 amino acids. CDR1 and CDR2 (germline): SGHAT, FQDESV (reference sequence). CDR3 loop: CASSLQGLNTEAFF. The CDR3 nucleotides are TGTGCCAGCAGCCTACAGGGGTTGAACACTGAAGCTTTCTTT.

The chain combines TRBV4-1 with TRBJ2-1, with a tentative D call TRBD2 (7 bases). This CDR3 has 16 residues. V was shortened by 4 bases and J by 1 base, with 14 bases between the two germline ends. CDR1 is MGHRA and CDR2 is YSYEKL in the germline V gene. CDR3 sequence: CASSLRGGASYNEQFF. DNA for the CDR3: TGCGCCAGCAGCCTAAGGGGGGGGGCGTCCTACAATGAGCAGTTCTTC.

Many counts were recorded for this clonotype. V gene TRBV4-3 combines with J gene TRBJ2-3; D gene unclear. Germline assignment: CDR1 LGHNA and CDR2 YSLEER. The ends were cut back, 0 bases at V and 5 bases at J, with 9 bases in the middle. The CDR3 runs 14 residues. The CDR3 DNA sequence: TGCGCCAGCAGCCAAGAGGCTCATCGAGATACGCAGTATTTT. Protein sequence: CASSQEAHRDTQYF.

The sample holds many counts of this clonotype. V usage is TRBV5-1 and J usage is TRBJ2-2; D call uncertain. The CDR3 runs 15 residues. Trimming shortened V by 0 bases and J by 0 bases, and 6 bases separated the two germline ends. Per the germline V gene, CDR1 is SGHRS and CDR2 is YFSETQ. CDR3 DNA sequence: TGCGCCAGCAGCTTGGGCACCACGAACACCGGGGAGCTGTTTTTT. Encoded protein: CASSLGTTNTGELFF. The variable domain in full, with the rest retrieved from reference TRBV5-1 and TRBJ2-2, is KAGVTQTPRYLIKTRGQQVTLSCSPISGHRSVSWYQQTPGQGLQFLFEYFSETQRNKGNFPGRFSGRQFSNSRSEMNVSTLELGDSALYLCASSLGTTNTGELFFGEGSRLTVL.

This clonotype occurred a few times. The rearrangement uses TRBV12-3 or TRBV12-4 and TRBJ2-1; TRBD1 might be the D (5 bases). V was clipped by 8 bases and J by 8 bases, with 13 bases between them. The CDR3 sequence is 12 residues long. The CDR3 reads CASAPGRDEQFF. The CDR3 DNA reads TGTGCCAGCGCCCCAGGGCGCGATGAGCAGTTCTTC.

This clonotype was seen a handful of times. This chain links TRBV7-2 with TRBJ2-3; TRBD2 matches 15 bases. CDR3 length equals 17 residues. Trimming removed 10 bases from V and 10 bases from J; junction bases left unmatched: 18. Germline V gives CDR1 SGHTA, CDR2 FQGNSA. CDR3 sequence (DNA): TGTGCCACCGGACTAGCGGGGGGGTCACTCCCAGGTGGGTCGCAGTATTTT. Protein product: CATGLAGGSLPGGSQYF.

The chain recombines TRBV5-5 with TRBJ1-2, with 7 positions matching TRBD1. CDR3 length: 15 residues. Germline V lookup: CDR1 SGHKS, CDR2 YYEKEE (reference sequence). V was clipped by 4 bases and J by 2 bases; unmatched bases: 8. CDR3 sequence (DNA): TGTGCCAGCAGCACAGCGACAGGGAGAAACTATGGCTACACCTTC. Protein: CASSTATGRNYGYTF.

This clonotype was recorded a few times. The CDR3 sequence is CASSLGAGYTF. In DNA, the CDR3 is TGTGCCAGCAGTTTGGGCGCTGGCTACACCTTC. This chain connects TRBV12-3 or TRBV12-4 to TRBJ1-2; D unresolved. The CDR3 has 11 amino acids. Trimming left V 3 bases short and J 7 bases short, with 6 bases between.